A single sample is the source of the 27 T cell receptor beta chains below, sequenced in a study of response to subunit inactivated influenza vaccine. TCRdb re-derived calls from the RT-PCR reads in MiXCR, one entry per CDR3 protein. The sample holds about 530,000 distinct CDR3 sequences, around 13% seen once. The sample in question was PBMCs from blood, obtained roughly 48 days after vaccination. All receptors come from a man aged 50 or older who received an inactivated influenza vaccine.

As concerns this clonotype: A single base separates this from a much larger clone, so it may be a read error. As the CDR3 is not closed by the conserved phenylalanine or tryptophan, this likely results from a read error. The rearrangement links TRBV5-5 to TRBJ2-5; D is possibly TRBD1 (6 bases). V shed 3 bases and J shed 2 bases, with 14 bases lying between them. CDR1 is SGHKS, CDR2 YYEKEE, per germline (reference sequence). The CDR3 spans 15 residues. The CDR3 bases are TGTGCCAGCAGCTGGCCCAGGACAGCACAAGAGACCCAGTACTCC. Translated: CASSWPRTAQETQYS.

This clonotype ranks as medium-sized (0.01 to 0.1%). The gene calls are TRBV7-2 and TRBJ2-7; D is unclear. V was clipped by 2 bases and J by 2 bases, with 13 bases between them. The CDR3 totals 15 residues. Germline V gene data show CDR1 as SGHTA and CDR2 as FQGNSA. CDR3 DNA sequence: TGTGCCAGCAGCTTAATCGGGCTAGTCGCCTACGAGCAGTACTTC. This codes for CASSLIGLVAYEQYF.

In this sample, this clonotype turned up a few times. CDR3 sequence: CASSPTKVSNYGYTF. The CDR3 DNA reads as TGTGCCAGCAGTCCGACCAAGGTTTCCAACTATGGCTACACCTTC. The V and J genes are TRBV27 and TRBJ1-2; D is unclear. This CDR3 has 15 amino acids. Trimming took off 5 bases at V and 2 bases at J, with 15 bases between the two ends. Germline loops: CDR1 MNHEY, CDR2 SMNVEV (reference sequence).

This clonotype occurred many times. The rearrangement links TRBV10-3 to TRBJ2-3; a possible D gene is TRBD1 (5 bases). Germline V gene sequence: CDR1 ENHRY, CDR2 SYGVKD. The V end was cut by 3 bases, the J end by 0 bases, with 16 bases between. The CDR3 runs 17 residues. CDR3 sequence reads: CAISDTQGHTSTDTQYF. The CDR3 coding sequence is TGTGCCATCAGTGACACCCAGGGCCATACTAGCACAGATACGCAGTATTTT.

This CDR3 reads CASSPGGTDGNYGYTF. The CDR3 nucleotides are TGTGCCAGCTCGCCGGGAGGGACAGACGGGAACTATGGCTACACCTTC. The chain uses TRBV3-1 and TRBJ1-2; TRBD1 aligns across 7 bases. Trimming took 8 bases from V and 2 from J; bases not matched to a gene: 14. The CDR3 consists of 16 residues. Germline CDR1 and CDR2: LGHDT and YNNKEL (reference sequence). Filled out from reference TRBV3-1 and TRBJ1-2, the complete variable domain reads DTAVSQTPKYLVTQMGNDKSIKCEQNLGHDTMYWYKQDSKKFLKIMFSYNNKELIINETVPNRFSPKSPDKAHLNLHINSLELGDSAVYFCASSPGGTDGNYGYTFGSGTRLTVV.

This clonotype has only a few counts. The V gene is TRBV5-4, the J gene TRBJ2-7; weak D call: TRBD2 (6 bases). This CDR3 has 14 amino acids. In germline, CDR1 is SGHNT, CDR2 YYREEE (reference sequence). Trimming left V 2 bases short and J 2 bases short, with 11 bases between. The DNA of the CDR3 is TGTGCCAGCAGCTTATACGGGAGACCCTACGAGCAGTACTTC. Translated: CASSLYGRPYEQYF.

This clonotype has more than one count but fewer than ten. The junction differs from germline at one of its ends, possibly a read error. This CDR3 is CASSFGLAGSLTNF. CDR3 nucleotide sequence: TGTGCCAGCAGTTTCGGGCTAGCGGGGTCTCTAACTAACTTC. This chain joins TRBV12-3 or TRBV12-4 and TRBJ2-5, with 9 bases identical to TRBD2. The CDR3 is 14 amino acids.

This clonotype occurred once. The chain recombines TRBV9 with TRBJ2-1; 7 nucleotides match TRBD2. There are 16 residues in the CDR3. Germline assignment: CDR1 SGDLS and CDR2 YYNGEE. J gave up 2 bases and V 4 bases, and 9 bases lay outside the gene matches. CDR3 nucleotides: TGTGCCAGCAGCCAATGGGCAAGCGGGGCCTACAATGAGCAGTTCTTC. Amino acid sequence: CASSQWASGAYNEQFF.

The genes are TRBV12-3 or TRBV12-4 and TRBJ2-7; possibly TRBD2 for D (6 bases). Trimming cost V 9 bases and J 2 bases, with 17 bases left between them. There are 14 residues in the CDR3. Written as DNA, the CDR3 is TGTGCCAGTCTGGGGCCGGGGGATCCCTACGAGCAGTACTTC. It codes for CASLGPGDPYEQYF.

This clonotype has a handful of counts. The rearrangement uses TRBV2 and TRBJ1-1; 10 nucleotides agree with TRBD1. Germline lookup yields CDR1 SNHLY and CDR2 FYNNEI. The CDR3 runs to 15 residues. Unmatched junction bases numbered 7, after V lost 5 bases and J lost 4 bases. The CDR3 DNA follows: TGTGCCAGCAGTATCTTGGGACAGGGGAGCACTGAAGCTTTCTTT. This encodes CASSILGQGSTEAFF.

Many counts were recorded for this clonotype. V and J are TRBV28 and TRBJ2-7; TRBD1 agrees at 7 bases. The ends lost 2 bases at V and 4 bases at J; junction bases unmatched: 5. The CDR3 is 14 residues long. The germline CDR1 and CDR2 sequences are MDHEN and SYDVKM. CDR3 sequence: CASSLAGQVYEQYF. The CDR3 DNA follows: TGTGCCAGCAGTTTAGCAGGACAGGTATACGAGCAGTACTTC. The whole variable domain, remainder taken from reference TRBV28 and TRBJ2-7, is DVKVTQSSRYLVKRTGEKVFLECVQDMDHENMFWYRQDPGLGLRLIYFSYDVKMKEKGDIPEGYSVSREKKERFSLILESASTNQTSMYLCASSLAGQVYEQYFGPGTRLTVT.

This clonotype has more than one count but fewer than ten. The genes are TRBV11-2 and TRBJ2-7; 9 positions agree with TRBD2. From germline, CDR1 is SGHAT and CDR2 FQNNGV. V gave up 0 bases and J gave up 5 bases; unmatched junction bases: 11. The CDR3 is 17 residues long. The CDR3 sequence: CASSLDLGRGRANEQYF. The CDR3 coding sequence is TGTGCCAGCAGCTTAGATCTTGGCCGCGGGAGGGCCAACGAGCAGTACTTC.

V and J are TRBV5-1 and TRBJ2-2; perhaps TRBD1 as D (6 bases). Germline CDR1 reads SGHRS; CDR2 reads YFSETQ. Trimming removed 3 bases from V and 1 base from J, with 13 bases in between. The CDR3 has 16 amino acids. The CDR3 DNA is TGCGCCAGCAGCTGGAAGGGGGATCAGAACACCGGGGAGCTGTTTTTT. Translation: CASSWKGDQNTGELFF.

This clonotype was seen ten or more times. V is TRBV20-1 and J is TRBJ2-7, with D perhaps TRBD1 (6 bases). CDR3 length: 15 amino acids. Germline V CDR1 and CDR2: DFQATT, SNEGSKA (reference sequence). The V end was cut by 0 bases, the J end by 0 bases, with 12 bases between. Written as DNA, the CDR3 is TGCAGTGCTAGAGAATCAGGGGCCAACTCCTACGAGCAGTACTTC. Its protein product is CSARESGANSYEQYF.

This clonotype was counted a few times. This chain links TRBV6-2 or TRBV6-3 with TRBJ2-2, with TRBD1 as a possible D gene (6 bases). Trimming took off 7 bases at V and 1 base at J, with 10 bases between the two ends. The germline V gene has CDR1 MNHEY and CDR2 SVGEGT. This CDR3 region has 14 residues. The CDR3 DNA reads as TGTGCCAGCAAACAACAGGGGAACACCGGGGAGCTGTTTTTT. This gives the protein CASKQQGNTGELFF.

The chain has TRBV6-1 and TRBJ2-7; TRBD1 might be the D (6 bases). Germline V CDR1 and CDR2: MNHNS, SASEGT. V lost 7 bases, J lost 0 bases, and 13 bases lay in between. This CDR3 region has 14 residues. Here the CDR3 DNA reads TGTGCCAGCACCCGGCAGGGGCGCTCCTACGAGCAGTACTTC. This translates into CASTRQGRSYEQYF.

This clonotype showed up just a few times. The rearrangement joins TRBV4-2 to TRBJ2-1; 7 nucleotides align to TRBD2. Unmatched junction bases numbered 6, after V lost 0 bases and J lost 10 bases. CDR1 is LGHNA and CDR2 is YNFKEQ in the germline V gene. The CDR3 sequence is 14 residues long. In nucleotides, the CDR3 is TGTGCCAGCAGCCAAGACCCTACTAGCGACGAGCAGTTCTTC. Encoded protein: CASSQDPTSDEQFF.

This clonotype was observed a handful of times. The chain carries TRBV15 and TRBJ2-5; D not certain. V lost 0 bases and J lost 5, with 10 bases in between. CDR3 length: 14 residues. Germline CDR1 reads LNHNV; CDR2 reads YYDKDF (reference sequence). The CDR3 loop reads CATSRDHRLETQYF. CDR3 coding DNA: TGTGCCACCAGCAGAGATCATCGGTTGGAGACCCAGTACTTC.

This clonotype was counted only a few times. A junction boundary mismatches the germline segment, possibly from a read error. V and J are TRBV6-1 and TRBJ2-1; 14 nucleotides line up with TRBD2. The CDR3 is 19 amino acids. The V gene's germline CDR1 is MNHNS and CDR2 SASEGT. The CDR3 coding sequence is TGTGCCAGCAGGGGGACCGGGACTAGCGGGAGTTTATCCTACAATGAGCAGTTTTTC. This gives the protein CASRGTGTSGSLSYNEQFF.

The chain uses TRBV5-1 and TRBJ2-1; 9 positions match TRBD2. Germline values: CDR1 SGHRS, CDR2 YFSETQ. J lost 7 bases, V lost 4 bases, and 9 bases had no gene match. CDR3 size: 15 residues. CDR3 in DNA: TGCGCCAGCAGCGAGGGACTAGCCGGATCAAATGAGCAGTTCTTC. It codes for CASSEGLAGSNEQFF. Full variable domain (outside the CDR3, taken from reference TRBV5-1 and TRBJ2-1): KAGVTQTPRYLIKTRGQQVTLSCSPISGHRSVSWYQQTPGQGLQFLFEYFSETQRNKGNFPGRFSGRQFSNSRSEMNVSTLELGDSALYLCASSEGLAGSNEQFFGPGTRLTVL.

For this clonotype: A much bigger clone sits one base away, suggesting this may be a read error. The chain has TRBV10-3 and TRBJ2-2, with 7 bases identical to TRBD1. The CDR3 runs to 15 residues. J gave up 4 bases and V 2 bases, and 4 bases lay outside the gene matches. The V gene's germline CDR1 is ENHRY and CDR2 SYGVKD. CDR3 region: CAISEQGETTGELFF. CDR3 sequence (DNA): TGTGCCATCAGTGAGCAGGGGGAAACCACCGGGGAGCTGTTTTTT.

J is TRBJ2-1 and V is TRBV4-3; 11 bases fit TRBD2. CDR1 is LGHNA and CDR2 is YSLEER in the germline V gene. The CDR3 spans 16 residues. V was clipped by 0 bases and J by 8 bases; unmatched bases: 6. DNA for the CDR3: TGCGCCAGCAGCCAAGAAGGACTAGCGGGTCCCTATGAGCAGTTCTTC. This sequence encodes CASSQEGLAGPYEQFF.

This clonotype was seen many times. The gene calls are TRBV5-1 and TRBJ2-2; D is undetermined. The CDR3 sequence is 15 residues long. The germline V and J ends were trimmed by 0 bases and 4 bases, with 10 bases remaining between them. Germline V gene data show CDR1 as SGHRS and CDR2 as YFSETQ. CDR3 DNA: TGCGCCAGCAGCTTGGTTCCGGGCGGCACCGGGGAGCTGTTTTTT. Translating it yields CASSLVPGGTGELFF.

This clonotype was counted ten times or more. The J gene is TRBJ2-7, the V gene TRBV4-1; TRBD2 might be the D (5 bases). The CDR3 runs 16 residues. Deletions cut 0 bases from V and 7 bases from J, with 19 bases between. The germline CDR1 and CDR2 sequences are MGHRA and YSYEKL. The CDR3 loop is CASSQEVVEAGREQYF. CDR3 sequence (DNA): TGCGCCAGCAGCCAAGAGGTTGTGGAGGCGGGCAGGGAGCAGTACTTC.

The gene calls are TRBV12-3 or TRBV12-4 and TRBJ1-1; no definite D call. The CDR3 is made up of 15 amino acids. V gave up 5 bases and J gave up 3 bases, with 16 bases separating them. CDR3: CASSPRIPGYTEAFF. In DNA form, the CDR3 reads TGTGCCAGCAGTCCTAGGATTCCGGGCTACACTGAAGCTTTCTTT.

The rearrangement joins TRBV13 to TRBJ2-1, with D maybe TRBD2 (6 bases). The germline V gene encodes CDR1 PRHDT and CDR2 FYEKMQ (reference sequence). V was shortened by 1 base and J by 1 base, with 11 bases between the two germline ends. The CDR3 spans 16 residues. CDR3 region: CASSLVNSGSYNEQFF. The CDR3 nucleotides are TGTGCCAGCAGCTTAGTTAATAGCGGATCCTACAATGAGCAGTTCTTC.

This clonotype appeared a few times. The chain carries TRBV9 and TRBJ2-7, with 9 bases matching TRBD1. V trimming: 3 bases; J trimming: 6 bases; junction bases outside the gene matches: 10. This CDR3 has 15 amino acids. Germline V lookup: CDR1 SGDLS, CDR2 YYNGEE. CDR3 bases: TGTGCCAGCAGCGGAACGGACAGGGGAGCAGTCGAGCAGTACTTC. Its translation: CASSGTDRGAVEQYF.